These 15 T cell receptor beta chains share one sample of origin, sequenced in a study of Ad26.COV2.S vaccination and SARS-CoV-2 variants. Treatment meaning: some 19 received Ad26.COV2.S at low or high dose, single or two shots; about 5 received placebo; per-sample allocation not given. The samples date from day 63 after the first vaccine or placebo injection. Clones were sequenced by immunoSEQ multiplex PCR, and TCRdb holds only the in-frame ones, with some missing. The table has approximately 480,000 clones, around nine tenths seen once. This specimen consisted of peripheral blood, obtained in a trial of Ad26.COV2.S vaccine versus placebo. These receptors were collected from a person between 18 and 65 years old who received the Ad26.COV2.S COVID-19 vaccine or a placebo.

The table lists this clone with a count of one. CDR3 in amino acids: CASSLEVRDTQYF. CDR3 bases: TGTGCCAGCAGCTTAGAAGTCCGTGATACGCAGTATTTT. The chain has TRBV7-9 and TRBJ2-3, with D uncertain. Deletions cut 1 base from V and 6 bases from J, with 8 bases between. The length of the CDR3 is 13 residues. Germline loops: CDR1 SEHNR, CDR2 FQNEAQ (reference sequence).

The V and J genes are TRBV2 and TRBJ2-3, with 7 positions matching TRBD2. The CDR3 has 15 residues. CDR1 SNHLY and CDR2 FYNNEI come from the germline V gene. V lost 4 bases, J lost 2 bases, and 6 bases stayed unmatched. Written as DNA, the CDR3 is TGTGCCAGCAGTGTCGCTAGCGGAGCCACAGATACGCAGTATTTT. Encoded protein: CASSVASGATDTQYF.

The chain combines TRBV28 with TRBJ1-1; D remains unclear. The CDR3 contains 12 residues. From germline, CDR1 is MDHEN and CDR2 SYDVKM. The germline V and J ends were trimmed by 3 bases and 11 bases, with 13 bases remaining between them. The CDR3 bases are TGTGCCAGCAGTTTGGTCGATCGGAGGGCTTTCTTT. It yields the protein CASSLVDRRAFF.

This chain connects TRBV7-8 to TRBJ1-4; a weak D match, TRBD1 (5 bases). The ends were cut back, 5 bases at V and 8 bases at J, with 15 bases in the middle. There are 14 residues in the CDR3. Germline CDR1 reads SGHVS; CDR2 reads FQNEAQ. The CDR3 nucleotides are TGTGCCAGCAGCCCCCGGGGGGTCTGGGAAAAACTGTTTTTT. Translating gives CASSPRGVWEKLFF.

This rearrangement joins TRBV14 to TRBJ2-1; TRBD2 aligns across 8 bases. V was pared by 4 bases and J by 8 bases, with 13 bases of the junction left unmatched. Germline V CDR1 and CDR2: SGHDN, FVKESK. This CDR3 comprises 16 residues. This chain's CDR3 is CASSLREREIMDEQFF. CDR3 sequence (DNA): TGTGCCAGCAGCCTACGGGAGCGGGAGATCATGGATGAGCAGTTCTTC.

The genes are TRBV28 and TRBJ1-5; D might be TRBD1 (5 bases). The CDR3 consists of 17 residues. V was shortened by 7 bases and J by 3 bases, with 22 bases between the two germline ends. Germline lookup yields CDR1 MDHEN and CDR2 SYDVKM. This CDR3 reads CASIVGGAPGLNQPQHF. The CDR3 coding sequence is TGTGCCAGCATCGTTGGAGGGGCCCCCGGACTCAATCAGCCCCAGCATTTT.

The CDR3 spells CASRHSRGEQFF. In DNA, the CDR3 is TGTGCCAGCAGACATAGCAGAGGCGAGCAGTTCTTC. The V call is TRBV27, the J call TRBJ2-1; unclear D gene. CDR1 is MNHEY and CDR2 is SMNVEV in the germline V gene (reference sequence). V dropped 6 bases and J dropped 10 bases, with 13 bases sitting between them. The CDR3 spans 12 residues.

The chain carries TRBV11-2 and TRBJ2-3, with TRBD2 matching 9 bases. Trimming at V came to 4 bases and at J to 3 bases, leaving 2 bases not matched to a gene. The germline V gene has CDR1 SGHAT and CDR2 FQNNGV. There are 14 residues in the CDR3. The CDR3 sequence is CASSSSGRTDTQYF. The CDR3 DNA sequence: TGTGCCAGCAGCTCGAGCGGGAGGACAGATACGCAGTATTTT.

V is TRBV18 and J is TRBJ1-5, with a possible D match to TRBD1 (5 bases). The V end lost 1 base, the J end lost 5 bases, and 6 bases lay between the germline ends. This CDR3 region has 13 residues. CDR1 is KGHSH, CDR2 LQKENI, per germline. The CDR3 coding sequence is TGTGCCAGCTCACCACAGGGACATCAGCCCCAGCATTTT. Its translation: CASSPQGHQPQHF.

This clone has more than one count but fewer than ten. The rearrangement joins TRBV7-8 to TRBJ1-2; 9 nucleotides match TRBD1. Unmatched junction bases numbered 8, after V lost 6 bases and J lost 3 bases. This CDR3 is 15 amino acids long. The germline V gene encodes CDR1 SGHVS and CDR2 FQNEAQ. The CDR3 coding sequence is TGTGCCAGCAGAAACGACAGGGGGTCAGACTATGGCTACACCTTC. It encodes CASRNDRGSDYGYTF. Using reference TRBV7-8 and TRBJ1-2 for the parts outside the CDR3, the full variable domain is GAGVSQSPRYKVAKRGQDVALRCDPISGHVSLFWYQQALGQGPEFLTYFQNEAQLDKSGLPSDRFFAERPEGSVSTLKIQRTQQEDSAVYLCASRNDRGSDYGYTFGSGTRLTVV.

The rearrangement links TRBV6-5 to TRBJ1-6, with 7 bases that match TRBD1. The germline V gene has CDR1 MNHEY and CDR2 SVGAGI. CDR3 length: 13 amino acids. V trimming: 10 bases; J trimming: 6 bases; junction bases outside the gene matches: 6. The CDR3 reads CATQTGTNSPLHF. The CDR3, as DNA: TGTGCCACTCAGACAGGGACTAATTCACCCCTCCACTTT.

The chain couples TRBV19 to TRBJ2-2; D unresolved. The CDR3 is 16 residues long. Trimming took 1 base from V and 0 from J, leaving 9 bases between them. Germline V gives CDR1 LNHDA, CDR2 SQIVND (reference sequence). CDR3 loop: CASSIGLSSNTGELFF. DNA of the CDR3: TGTGCCAGTAGTATAGGACTGTCCTCGAACACCGGGGAGCTGTTTTTT.

V usage is TRBV25-1 and J usage is TRBJ2-3, with D perhaps assigned TRBD1 or TRBD2 (5 bases each). Trimming removed 5 bases from V and 10 bases from J, with 13 bases in between. Germline assignment: CDR1 MGHDK and CDR2 SYGVNS. The CDR3 consists of 12 residues. For the CDR3, the DNA is TGTGCCAGCAGTCTCCGAGGGGCCCCGCAGTATTTT. Translated, it gives CASSLRGAPQYF.

The V gene is TRBV6-5, the J gene TRBJ2-7; 15 positions match TRBD2. Losses at the gene ends were 6 bases for V and 3 bases for J; bases not matched to a gene: 3. Germline V gene lookup returns CDR1 MNHEY and CDR2 SVGAGI. This CDR3 has 15 residues. CDR3 residues: CASSTGLAGGYEQYF. In DNA, the CDR3 is TGTGCCAGCAGCACGGGACTAGCGGGAGGCTACGAGCAGTACTTC.

The genes are TRBV2 and TRBJ2-3; D call uncertain. The CDR3 sequence is 15 residues long. Germline V lookup: CDR1 SNHLY, CDR2 FYNNEI. V lost 1 base to trimming and J lost 2 bases, with 10 bases between them. The CDR3 DNA sequence: TGTGCCAGCAGTGAAGGGCTTAGGAACACAGATACGCAGTATTTT. It is translated as CASSEGLRNTDTQYF.